Listed below are T cell receptor beta chains from one sample, sequenced in a study of control samples from healthy donors and cancer patients. Measured with immunoSEQ multiplex PCR; TCRdb has only the in-frame clones, and not every one. Here the sample spans about 100,000 clones, approximately 80% being singletons. Sequences were obtained from blood. Source of these receptors: a man aged 18 to 35 in good health. CDR3s include the opening cysteine and the closing phenylalanine or tryptophan. The D gene is left open where the match is weak. Size is stated for part of the rows, as once, few or many counts, or as a class when the clone is expanded.

>many|TRBV11-2|TRBJ2-7|NA
CASSSYPAGLSYEQYF
TGTGCCAGCAGCTCTTACCCGGCCGGCCTCTCCTACGAGCAGTACTTC
>NA|TRBV3-1/TRBV3-2|TRBJ1-5|NA
CASSQVDQPQHF
TGTGCCAGCAGCCAAGTAGACCAGCCCCAGCATTTT
>once|TRBV7-2|TRBJ1-2|NA
CASSLESGRDYGYTF
TGTGCCAGCAGCTTAGAGTCGGGCAGGGACTATGGCTACACCTTC
>few|TRBV19|TRBJ1-1|NA
CASRPTGGNTEAFF
TGTGCCAGTAGACCCACCGGGGGGAACACTGAAGCTTTCTTT
>NA|TRBV30|TRBJ2-5|NA
CAWNRQVQETQYF
TGTGCCTGGAATAGACAGGTCCAAGAGACCCAGTACTTC
>NA|TRBV27|TRBJ1-6|TRBD1
CASSPYPGQGNSPLHF
TGTGCCAGCAGTCCTTATCCGGGACAGGGGAATTCACCCCTCCACTTT
>NA|TRBV2|TRBJ1-1|NA
CANAQDTEAFF
TGTGCCAACGCTCAGGATACTGAAGCTTTCTTT
>few|TRBV12-5|TRBJ2-7|NA
CASGAGGQASGYEQYF
TGTGCTAGTGGGGCGGGGGGACAGGCTTCTGGCTACGAGCAGTACTTC
>NA|TRBV6-2/TRBV6-3|TRBJ2-2|NA
CASSRTLATLTGELFF
TGTGCCAGCAGCCGGACCCTAGCGACGCTCACCGGGGAGCTGTTTTTT
>once|TRBV6-5|TRBJ2-7|NA
CASSLGSLSEQYF
TGTGCCAGCAGTCTGGGGTCTCTATCCGAGCAGTACTTC
>NA|TRBV27|TRBJ1-2|NA
CASLRRGDHPYGYTF
TGTGCCTCCCTCCGACGGGGGGATCATCCCTATGGCTACACCTTC
>NA|TRBV14|TRBJ1-2|NA
CASSDPPNYGYTF
TGTGCCAGCAGCGACCCGCCCAACTATGGCTACACCTTC
>NA|TRBV9|TRBJ2-7|TRBD1
CASSGQGAYEQYF
TGTGCCAGCAGCGGACAGGGAGCCTACGAGCAGTACTTC
>NA|TRBV7-9|TRBJ1-2|NA
CASSLAPGRNYGYTF
TGTGCCAGCAGCTTAGCCCCGGGGCGTAACTATGGCTACACCTTC
>NA|TRBV20-1|TRBJ2-5|NA
CSAREETQYF
TGCAGTGCTAGAGAGGAGACCCAGTACTTC
>few|TRBV9|TRBJ2-1|TRBD2
CASSARGGLTNEQFF
TGTGCCAGCAGCGCGCGGGGGGGCCTAACGAATGAGCAGTTCTTC
>many|TRBV21-1|TRBJ2-1|NA
CASSKAPIAGPRLSQTYNEQFF
TGTGCCAGCAGCAAAGCCCCCATCGCTGGTCCTAGGCTATCCCAAACCTACAATGAGCAGTTCTTC
>NA|TRBV28|TRBJ1-5|NA
CASKQSHSNQPQHF
TGTGCCAGCAAACAGAGCCATAGCAATCAGCCCCAGCATTTT
>NA|TRBV5-1|TRBJ1-3|NA
CASSLQSPENTIYF
TGCGCCAGCAGCCTACAGTCCCCAGAAAACACCATATATTTT
>NA|TRBV21-1|TRBJ1-2|NA
CASDFGTAFYGYTF
TGTGCCAGCGATTTCGGGACAGCATTTTATGGCTACACCTTC